This TCR beta chain was found in a study of cytomegalovirus exposure and HLA in healthy donors. Whole-study results and caveats: Among the CMV-associated chains, a few were confirmed in vitro as specific for CMV antigens.

As regards this clone: Its antigen is currently unknown.

Data came from immunoSEQ multiplex PCR; TCRdb stores just in-frame clones and leaves some out. The repertoire holds tens of thousands of clones, more than 80% seen once, with roughly 1.2% in the top ten. CDR1 MGHRA and CDR2 YSYEKL come from the germline V gene. The CDR3 spans 17 residues. V dropped 4 bases and J dropped 3; count of bases not matched to a gene: 10. V usage is TRBV4-1 and J usage is TRBJ1-4; the match to TRBD1 covers 8 bases. The TCR originated in a young woman in good health and CMV-seronegative. Sequencing was performed on PBMCs. The CDR3 region has the DNA TGCGCCAGCAGCCCCCGGACAGGGAACGCGGCTAATGAAAAACTGTTTTTT. This sequence encodes CASSPRTGNAANEKLFF.